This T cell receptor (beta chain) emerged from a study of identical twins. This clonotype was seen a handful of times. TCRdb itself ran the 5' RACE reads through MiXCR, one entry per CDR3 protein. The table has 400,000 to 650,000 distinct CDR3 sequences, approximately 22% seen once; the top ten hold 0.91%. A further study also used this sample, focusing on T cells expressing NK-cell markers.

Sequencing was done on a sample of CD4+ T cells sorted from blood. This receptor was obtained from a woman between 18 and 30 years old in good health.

This chain's CDR3 is CASSLYTDRGYTF. The CDR3 coding sequence is TGTGCCAGCAGCTTATACACTGATCGGGGCTACACCTTC. The chain carries TRBV7-2 and TRBJ1-2; D is unresolved. The CDR3 has 13 amino acids. Trimming pared 2 bases from V and 8 bases from J, leaving 12 bases between. Germline V gives CDR1 SGHTA, CDR2 FQGNSA.